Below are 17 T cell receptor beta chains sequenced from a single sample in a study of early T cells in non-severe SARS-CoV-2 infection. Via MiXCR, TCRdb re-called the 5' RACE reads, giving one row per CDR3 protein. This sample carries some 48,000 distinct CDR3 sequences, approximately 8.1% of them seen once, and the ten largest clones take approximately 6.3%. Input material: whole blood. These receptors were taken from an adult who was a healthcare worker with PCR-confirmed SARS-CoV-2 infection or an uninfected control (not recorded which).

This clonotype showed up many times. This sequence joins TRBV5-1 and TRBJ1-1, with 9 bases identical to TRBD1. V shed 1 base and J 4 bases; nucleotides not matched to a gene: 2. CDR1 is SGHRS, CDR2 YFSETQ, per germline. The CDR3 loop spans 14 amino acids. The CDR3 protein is CASSLTGGGTEAFF. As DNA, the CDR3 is TGCGCCAGCAGCTTGACAGGGGGCGGCACTGAAGCTTTCTTT.

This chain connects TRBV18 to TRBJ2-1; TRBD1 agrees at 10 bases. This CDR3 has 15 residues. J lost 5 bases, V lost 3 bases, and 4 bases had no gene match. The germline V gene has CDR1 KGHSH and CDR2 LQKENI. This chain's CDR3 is CASSPRGQGNNEQFF. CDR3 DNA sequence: TGTGCCAGCTCACCCAGGGGACAGGGGAACAATGAGCAGTTCTTC.

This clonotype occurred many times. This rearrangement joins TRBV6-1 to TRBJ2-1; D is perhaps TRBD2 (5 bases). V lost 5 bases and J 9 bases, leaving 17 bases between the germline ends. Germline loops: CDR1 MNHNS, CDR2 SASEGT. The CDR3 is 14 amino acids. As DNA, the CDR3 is TGTGCCAGCAGTTCCTCTAGCCCCCCGGGTGAGCAGTTCTTC. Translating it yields CASSSSSPPGEQFF.

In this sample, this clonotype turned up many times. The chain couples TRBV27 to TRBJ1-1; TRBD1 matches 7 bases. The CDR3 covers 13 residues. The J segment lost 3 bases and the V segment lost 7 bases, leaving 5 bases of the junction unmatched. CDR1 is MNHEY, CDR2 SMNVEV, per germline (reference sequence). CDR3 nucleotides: TGTGCCAGCAAAACGGGACAGTACACTGAAGCTTTCTTT. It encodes CASKTGQYTEAFF.

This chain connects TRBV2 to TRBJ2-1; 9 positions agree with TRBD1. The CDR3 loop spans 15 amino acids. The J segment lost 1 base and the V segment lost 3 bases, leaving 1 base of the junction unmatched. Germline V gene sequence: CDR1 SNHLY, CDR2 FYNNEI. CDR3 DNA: TGTGCCAGCAGTGATGGACAGGGGTCCTACAATGAGCAGTTCTTC. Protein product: CASSDGQGSYNEQFF. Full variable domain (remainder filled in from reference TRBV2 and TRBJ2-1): EPEVTQTPSHQVTQMGQEVILRCVPISNHLYFYWYRQILGQKVEFLVSFYNNEISEKSEIFDDQFSVERPDGSNFTLKIRSTKLEDSAMYFCASSDGQGSYNEQFFGPGTRLTVL.

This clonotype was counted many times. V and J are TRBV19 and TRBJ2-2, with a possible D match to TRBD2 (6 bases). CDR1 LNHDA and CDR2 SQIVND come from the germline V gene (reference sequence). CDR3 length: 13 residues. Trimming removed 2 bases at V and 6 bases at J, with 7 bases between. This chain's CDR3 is CASSITGAGELFF. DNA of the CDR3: TGTGCCAGTAGTATAACGGGGGCCGGGGAGCTGTTTTTT.

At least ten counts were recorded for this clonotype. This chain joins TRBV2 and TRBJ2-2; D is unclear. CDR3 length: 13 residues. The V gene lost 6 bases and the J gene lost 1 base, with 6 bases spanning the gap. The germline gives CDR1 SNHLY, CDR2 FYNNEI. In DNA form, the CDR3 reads TGTGCCAGCAGCAAGGAGAACACCGGGGAGCTGTTTTTT. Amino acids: CASSKENTGELFF.

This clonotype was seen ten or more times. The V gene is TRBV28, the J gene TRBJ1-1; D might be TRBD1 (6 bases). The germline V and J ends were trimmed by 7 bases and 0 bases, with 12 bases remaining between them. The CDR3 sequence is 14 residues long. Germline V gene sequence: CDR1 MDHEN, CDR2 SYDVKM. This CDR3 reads CASTKGVLNTEAFF. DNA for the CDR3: TGTGCCAGCACCAAGGGGGTCTTGAACACTGAAGCTTTCTTT.

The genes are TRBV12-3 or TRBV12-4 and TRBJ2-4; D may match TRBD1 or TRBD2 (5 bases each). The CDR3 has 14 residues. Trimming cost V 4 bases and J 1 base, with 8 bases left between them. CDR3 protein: CASSSGTAKNIQYF. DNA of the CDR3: TGTGCCAGCAGTTCTGGGACGGCCAAAAACATTCAGTACTTC.

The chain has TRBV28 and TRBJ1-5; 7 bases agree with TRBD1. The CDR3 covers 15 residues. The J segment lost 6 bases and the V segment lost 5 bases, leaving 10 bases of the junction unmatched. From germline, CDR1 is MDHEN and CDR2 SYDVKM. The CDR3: CASSDPMTGLQPQHF. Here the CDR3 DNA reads TGTGCCAGCAGTGACCCCATGACAGGGCTTCAGCCCCAGCATTTT. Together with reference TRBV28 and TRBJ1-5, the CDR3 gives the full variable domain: DVKVTQSSRYLVKRTGEKVFLECVQDMDHENMFWYRQDPGLGLRLIYFSYDVKMKEKGDIPEGYSVSREKKERFSLILESASTNQTSMYLCASSDPMTGLQPQHFGDGTRLSIL.

CDR3 loop: CASYDGSVSNQPQHF. The CDR3 coding sequence is TGTGCCAGCTATGACGGTTCCGTGAGCAATCAGCCCCAGCATTTT. V and J are TRBV28 and TRBJ1-5; D gene ambiguous. The CDR3 is 15 residues long. Germline loops: CDR1 MDHEN, CDR2 SYDVKM. The V end lost 8 bases, the J end lost 1 base, and 15 bases lay between the germline ends.

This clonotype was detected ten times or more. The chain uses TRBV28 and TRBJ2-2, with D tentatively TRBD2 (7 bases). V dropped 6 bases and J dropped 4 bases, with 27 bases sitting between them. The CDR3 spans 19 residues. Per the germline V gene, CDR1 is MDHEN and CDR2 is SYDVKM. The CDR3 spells CASSSFVIRGARGTGELFF. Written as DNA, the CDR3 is TGTGCCAGCAGCTCTTTTGTCATTCGGGGGGCCCGAGGCACCGGGGAGCTGTTTTTT.

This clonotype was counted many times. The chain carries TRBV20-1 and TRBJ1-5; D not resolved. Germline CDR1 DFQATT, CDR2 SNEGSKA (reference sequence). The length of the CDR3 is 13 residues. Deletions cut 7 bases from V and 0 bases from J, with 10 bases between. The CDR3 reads CSERSYSNQPQHF. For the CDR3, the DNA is TGCAGTGAACGGAGCTATAGCAATCAGCCCCAGCATTTT.

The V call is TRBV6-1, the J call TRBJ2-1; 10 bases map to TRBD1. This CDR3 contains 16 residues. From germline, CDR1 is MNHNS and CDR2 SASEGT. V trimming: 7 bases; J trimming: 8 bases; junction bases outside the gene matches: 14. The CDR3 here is CASNSRDRGTGDEQFF. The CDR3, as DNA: TGTGCCAGCAATTCAAGGGACAGGGGTACGGGGGATGAGCAGTTCTTC.

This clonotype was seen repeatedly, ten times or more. The CDR3: CSAQGRVNTQYF. The CDR3 DNA follows: TGCAGTGCACAGGGGCGCGTTAATACGCAGTATTTT. V is TRBV20-1 and J is TRBJ2-3; 7 bases align to TRBD1. The CDR3 contains 12 residues. CDR1 and CDR2 from the germline V gene are DFQATT and SNEGSKA (reference sequence). V lost 6 bases, J lost 7 bases, and 7 bases stayed unmatched.

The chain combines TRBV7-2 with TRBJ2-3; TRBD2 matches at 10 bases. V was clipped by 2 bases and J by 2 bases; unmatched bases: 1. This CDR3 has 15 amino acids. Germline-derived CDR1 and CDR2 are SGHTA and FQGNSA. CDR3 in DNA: TGTGCCAGCAGCTTAACTAGCGGGGCCACAGATACGCAGTATTTT. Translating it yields CASSLTSGATDTQYF.

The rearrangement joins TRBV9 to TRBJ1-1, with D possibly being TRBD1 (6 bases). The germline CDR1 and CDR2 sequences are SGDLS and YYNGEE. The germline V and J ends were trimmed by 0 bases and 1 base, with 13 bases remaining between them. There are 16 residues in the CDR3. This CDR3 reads CASSVAMGGQNTEAFF. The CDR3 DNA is TGTGCCAGCAGCGTAGCTATGGGGGGACAGAACACTGAAGCTTTCTTT.